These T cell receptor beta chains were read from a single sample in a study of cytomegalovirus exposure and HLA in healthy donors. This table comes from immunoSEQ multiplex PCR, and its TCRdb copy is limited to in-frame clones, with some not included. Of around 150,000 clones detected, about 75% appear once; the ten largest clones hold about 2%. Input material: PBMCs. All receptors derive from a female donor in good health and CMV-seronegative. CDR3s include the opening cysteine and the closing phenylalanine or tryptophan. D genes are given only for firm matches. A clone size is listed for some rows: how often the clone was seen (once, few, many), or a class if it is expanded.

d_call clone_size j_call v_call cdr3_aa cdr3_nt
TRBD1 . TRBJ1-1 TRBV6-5 CASSYRERGRAEAFF TGTGCCAGCAGTTACCGAGAGAGGGGGCGAGCTGAAGCTTTCTTT
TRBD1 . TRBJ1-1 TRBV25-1 CASSVTGGRITEAFF TGTGCCAGCAGTGTTACAGGGGGCCGAATCACTGAAGCTTTCTTT
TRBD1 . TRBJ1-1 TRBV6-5 CASRNRGPVPDEAFF TGTGCCAGCAGGAACAGGGGGCCGGTTCCAGACGAAGCTTTCTTC
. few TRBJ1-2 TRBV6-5 CASSYSPAGEYYGYTF TGTGCCAGCAGTTACAGCCCCGCAGGGGAGTACTATGGCTACACCTTC
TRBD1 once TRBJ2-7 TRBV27 CASSLSGTGRFEQYF TGTGCCAGCAGTCTATCCGGGACAGGGAGGTTCGAGCAGTACTTC
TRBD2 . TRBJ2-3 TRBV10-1 CASSEAGGASGTDTQYF TGCGCCAGCAGTGAGGCCGGGGGGGCCTCGGGCACAGATACGCAGTATTTT
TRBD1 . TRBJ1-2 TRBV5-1 CASSSDRVNGYTF TGCGCCAGCAGCTCGGACAGGGTTAATGGCTACACCTTC
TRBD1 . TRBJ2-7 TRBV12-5 CASGLVRTGGIYEQYF TGTGCTAGTGGTTTGGTACGGACAGGGGGTATCTACGAGCAGTACTTC
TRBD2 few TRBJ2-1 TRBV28 CASRPGTSGYNEQFF TGTGCCAGCAGACCGGGGACTAGCGGGTACAATGAGCAGTTCTTC
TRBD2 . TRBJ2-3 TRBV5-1 CASSEFLAGGTDTQYF TGCGCCAGCAGCGAATTTCTAGCGGGGGGCACAGATACGCAGTATTTT
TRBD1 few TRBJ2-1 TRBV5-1 CASSLGAPGQGTYNEQFF TGCGCCAGCAGCTTGGGAGCGCCGGGACAGGGGACCTACAATGAGCAGTTCTTC
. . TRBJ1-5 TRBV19 CASSRTLLQPQHF TGTGCCAGTAGTCGGACACTTCTTCAGCCCCAGCATTTT
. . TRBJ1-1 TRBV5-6 CASSFGQLTEAFF TGTGCCAGCAGCTTCGGACAGCTCACTGAAGCTTTCTTT
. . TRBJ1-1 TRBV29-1 CSVASTGFGEAFF TGCAGCGTTGCGAGTACAGGGTTTGGAGAAGCTTTCTTT
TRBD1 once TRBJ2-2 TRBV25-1 CASGQGAGTGELFF TGTGCCAGCGGACAGGGGGCGGGCACCGGGGAGCTGTTTTTT
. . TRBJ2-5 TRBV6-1 CASKRGGQETQYF TGTGCCAGCAAGAGGGGGGGGCAAGAGACCCAGTACTTC
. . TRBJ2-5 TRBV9 CASSAGVGQETQYF TGTGCCAGCAGCGCAGGGGTGGGTCAGGAGACCCAGTACTTC
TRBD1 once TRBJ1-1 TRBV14 CASSLVRGEAFF TGTGCCAGCAGCTTGGTCAGGGGGGAAGCTTTCTTT
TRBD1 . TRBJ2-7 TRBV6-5 CASSSDRGPYEQYF TGTGCCAGCAGTTCCGACAGGGGACCCTACGAGCAGTACTTC
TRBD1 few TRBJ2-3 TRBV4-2 CASSQDSRQGADTQYF TGTGCCAGCAGCCAAGATTCGCGGCAGGGGGCAGATACGCAGTATTTT
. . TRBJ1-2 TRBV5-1 CASSLETNYGYTF TGCGCCAGCAGCTTGGAAACAAACTATGGCTACACCTTC
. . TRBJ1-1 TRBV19 CASRMGGDGTEAFF TGTGCCAGTAGAATGGGGGGAGACGGCACTGAAGCTTTCTTT
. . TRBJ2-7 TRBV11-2 CASSLNRMSYEQYF TGTGCCAGCAGCTTGAACAGGATGTCCTACGAGCAGTACTTC
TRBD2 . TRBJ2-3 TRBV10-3 CAISERLAGGGTDTQYF TGTGCCATCAGTGAGCGACTAGCGGGAGGGGGCACAGATACGCAGTATTTT
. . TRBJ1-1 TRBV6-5 CASSYSIRGDTEAFF TGTGCCAGCAGTTACTCGATACGGGGGGACACTGAAGCTTTCTTT
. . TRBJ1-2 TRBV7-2 CASRKRVTLNPGYGYTF TGTGCCAGCAGAAAGAGAGTCACCCTGAATCCGGGCTATGGCTACACCTTC
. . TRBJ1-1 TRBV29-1 CSVDKTYPEAFF TGCAGCGTTGATAAGACTTATCCTGAAGCTTTCTTT
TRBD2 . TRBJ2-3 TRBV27 CASSLSMGTRVFPDTQYF TGTGCCAGCAGTTTATCGATGGGGACTAGGGTTTTTCCAGATACGCAGTATTTT